Listed here are 20 T cell receptor beta chains from one sample, sequenced in a study of CD8 T cells in ankylosing spondylitis. TCRdb recomputed calls from the 5' RACE reads with MiXCR, one row per CDR3 protein. The sample records 250,000 to 350,000 distinct CDR3 sequences, roughly 20% being singletons. Sequencing was carried out using blood, either unsorted or a sorted T cell fraction (not recorded which). Receptors were obtained from a male donor with ankylosing spondylitis or in good health (not recorded which).

The CDR3 coding sequence is TGCAGTGCTAGAGGACAGGGAAGTCAGCCCCAGCATTTT. This codes for CSARGQGSQPQHF. The chain uses TRBV20-1 and TRBJ1-5; 7 bases align to TRBD1. The CDR3 totals 13 residues. V shed 1 base and J 6 bases; nucleotides not matched to a gene: 3. Germline loops: CDR1 DFQATT, CDR2 SNEGSKA (reference sequence).

This chain uses TRBV27 with TRBJ2-1, with D uncertain. The V end lost 5 bases, the J end lost 4 bases, and 6 bases lay between the germline ends. Germline V gene sequence: CDR1 MNHEY, CDR2 SMNVEV (reference sequence). This CDR3 has 12 residues. The CDR3 reads CASSRLYNEQFF. Written as DNA, the CDR3 is TGTGCCAGCAGTCGGCTTTACAATGAGCAGTTCTTC.

The V and J genes are TRBV5-5 and TRBJ2-1; D ambiguous. From germline, CDR1 is SGHKS and CDR2 YYEKEE (reference sequence). The CDR3 runs to 15 residues. The V end was cut by 0 bases, the J end by 0 bases, with 7 bases between. The CDR3 here is CASSLAIRSYNEQFF. The CDR3 DNA reads as TGTGCCAGCAGCTTGGCCATCCGCTCCTACAATGAGCAGTTCTTC.

This clonotype was recorded only once. The CDR3 here is CASSSSNDQPQHF. Here the CDR3 DNA reads TGTGCCAGCAGTTCATCAAACGATCAGCCCCAGCATTTT. V and J are TRBV27 and TRBJ1-5; D ambiguous. The CDR3 runs 13 residues. Germline assignment: CDR1 MNHEY and CDR2 SMNVEV (reference sequence). V was shortened by 4 bases and J by 5 bases, with 9 bases between the two germline ends.

This chain links TRBV9 with TRBJ2-5; D gene ambiguous. The germline V gene has CDR1 SGDLS and CDR2 YYNGEE. Trimming pared 0 bases from V and 5 bases from J, leaving 8 bases between. The CDR3 consists of 13 residues. CDR3 DNA sequence: TGTGCCAGCAGCGTAGCAGCTATTGAGACCCAGTACTTC. This encodes CASSVAAIETQYF.

The chain carries TRBV7-2 and TRBJ2-1; 7 bases match TRBD2. Unmatched junction bases numbered 6, after V lost 1 base and J lost 3 bases. CDR1 is SGHTA and CDR2 is FQGNSA in the germline V gene. The CDR3 covers 16 residues. CDR3 bases: TGTGCCAGCAGCTTAGTCGGCGGGAGTCTCTACAATGAGCAGTTCTTC. Its protein is CASSLVGGSLYNEQFF.

Turning to this clonotype: With a much larger clone just one base away, this may be a read error. This chain connects TRBV12-3 or TRBV12-4 to TRBJ1-3, with a weak D call TRBD1 (5 bases). This CDR3 region has 13 residues. CDR3 in amino acids: CTSRGDSGNTIYF. The CDR3 coding sequence is TGTACCAGTAGGGGTGACTCTGGAAACACCATATATTTT.

The chain recombines TRBV20-1 with TRBJ2-3; 10 bases are shared with TRBD2. From germline, CDR1 is DFQATT and CDR2 SNEGSKA (reference sequence). This CDR3 spans 16 amino acids. Trimming took 2 bases from V and 1 from J; bases not matched to a gene: 6. CDR3 protein: CSARPFSGGRTDTQYF. The DNA of the CDR3 is TGCAGTGCTAGACCCTTTAGCGGGGGGCGCACAGATACGCAGTATTTT.

This clonotype was seen repeatedly, ten times or more. The chain carries TRBV10-3 and TRBJ1-2, with a tentative D call TRBD1 (5 bases). V lost 10 bases and J 6 bases, leaving 18 bases between the germline ends. Germline V gene data show CDR1 as ENHRY and CDR2 as SYGVKD. The length of the CDR3 is 13 residues. In nucleotides, the CDR3 is TGTGCCACCATCGGGGGAGGGCCCCATGGCTACACCTTC. It is translated as CATIGGGPHGYTF.

The chain's CDR3 is CATSDSAGPNQPQHF. The CDR3 bases are TGTGCCACCAGTGATTCGGCAGGGCCCAATCAGCCCCAGCATTTT. V and J are TRBV24-1 and TRBJ1-5, with a possible D match to TRBD1 (5 bases). Germline V CDR1 and CDR2: KGHDR, SFDVKD. The CDR3 sequence is 15 residues long. V lost 2 bases to trimming and J lost 3 bases, with 10 bases between them.

For the CDR3, the DNA is TGCGCCAGCAGCGAGGGACCGACCGGGGAGCTGTTTTTT. Translated: CASSEGPTGELFF. The J gene is TRBJ2-2, the V gene TRBV5-1; D could derive from TRBD1 or TRBD2 (5 bases each). Germline assignment: CDR1 SGHRS and CDR2 YFSETQ. The germline V and J ends were trimmed by 4 bases and 5 bases, with 9 bases remaining between them. The CDR3 totals 13 residues.

The chain is built from TRBV12-3 or TRBV12-4 and TRBJ1-2, with 10 bases aligning to TRBD1. V lost 6 bases, J lost 5 bases, and 6 bases stayed unmatched. This CDR3 has 14 amino acids. CDR3 sequence reads: CASSPGQGVYGYTF. CDR3 DNA: TGTGCCAGCAGCCCCGGACAGGGGGTTTATGGCTACACCTTC.

The rearrangement links TRBV5-1 to TRBJ1-1, with 7 bases aligning to TRBD1. Germline V gene sequence: CDR1 SGHRS, CDR2 YFSETQ. The CDR3 length is 19 residues. Unmatched junction bases numbered 16, after V lost 2 bases and J lost 0 bases. The CDR3 coding sequence is TGCGCCAGCAGCTTTGGTTTGGGACAGTCGAGACCCATGAACACTGAAGCTTTCTTT. Translating gives CASSFGLGQSRPMNTEAFF. The variable domain in full, completed from reference TRBV5-1 and TRBJ1-1, reads KAGVTQTPRYLIKTRGQQVTLSCSPISGHRSVSWYQQTPGQGLQFLFEYFSETQRNKGNFPGRFSGRQFSNSRSEMNVSTLELGDSALYLCASSFGLGQSRPMNTEAFFGQGTRLTVV.

This clonotype has more than one count but fewer than ten. V gene TRBV12-3 or TRBV12-4 combines with J gene TRBJ2-2; D is unclear. The CDR3 runs to 13 residues. V was trimmed by 5 bases and J by 3 bases, leaving 7 bases between them. CDR3 loop: CASSPEYTGELFF. CDR3 in DNA: TGTGCCAGCAGTCCCGAGTACACCGGGGAGCTGTTTTTT.

CDR3 sequence: CSASRGVMNTEAFF. CDR3 DNA: TGCAGTGCTAGCAGGGGCGTCATGAACACTGAAGCTTTCTTT. The chain employs TRBV20-1 and TRBJ1-1; the D gene is possibly TRBD1 (6 bases). This CDR3 contains 14 residues. Germline loops: CDR1 DFQATT, CDR2 SNEGSKA (reference sequence). V shed 3 bases and J shed 0 bases, with 11 bases lying between them.

With regard to this clonotype: A clone one base away is much larger, so this may be a read error. The chain joins TRBV5-6 to TRBJ1-1; possibly TRBD1 for D (6 bases). The CDR3 runs 16 residues. Germline-derived CDR1 and CDR2 are SGHDT and YYEEEE. Trimming shortened V by 3 bases and J by 6 bases, and 21 bases separated the two germline ends. CDR3 in DNA: TGTGCCAGCAGCTGGGGGCCTATCGACCTAGGGTCTGAAGCTTTCTTT. Amino acid sequence: CASSWGPIDLGSEAFF.

This rearrangement joins TRBV29-1 to TRBJ2-6; tentative D call: TRBD2 (6 bases). V lost 8 bases and J 2 bases, leaving 10 bases between the germline ends. The V gene's germline CDR1 is SQVTM and CDR2 ANQGSEA. The CDR3 loop spans 13 amino acids. The CDR3 DNA follows: TGCAGCACTTGGGGGGCTGGGGCCAACGTCCTGACTTTC. Its translation is CSTWGAGANVLTF.

This chain's CDR3 is CSARDASGGDNEQFF. The CDR3 nucleotides are TGCAGTGCTAGAGATGCCAGCGGGGGGGATAATGAGCAGTTCTTC. This sequence joins TRBV20-1 and TRBJ2-1; TRBD2 aligns across 10 bases. This CDR3 has 15 residues. The V segment lost 0 bases and the J segment 7 bases; nucleotides outside the gene matches: 6. Germline assignment: CDR1 DFQATT and CDR2 SNEGSKA (reference sequence).

Comments on this clonotype: It may be a read error: a sequence one base away is much more abundant. The chain has TRBV28 and TRBJ2-1; D gene unclear. The CDR3 length is 14 residues. Germline CDR1 MDHEN, CDR2 SYDVKM. CDR3 sequence (DNA): TGTGCCAGCAGCCCCACAGCTACCTACAATGCGCAGTTCTTC. Translating it yields CASSPTATYNAQFF.

The rearrangement links TRBV7-2 to TRBJ2-3, with D unclear. The V and J ends lost 4 bases and 5 bases respectively, with 7 bases between them. Germline CDR1 reads SGHTA; CDR2 reads FQGNSA. This CDR3 has 12 amino acids. DNA for the CDR3: TGTGCCAGCAGCTCCACGGGAGATACGCAGTATTTT. It yields the protein CASSSTGDTQYF.